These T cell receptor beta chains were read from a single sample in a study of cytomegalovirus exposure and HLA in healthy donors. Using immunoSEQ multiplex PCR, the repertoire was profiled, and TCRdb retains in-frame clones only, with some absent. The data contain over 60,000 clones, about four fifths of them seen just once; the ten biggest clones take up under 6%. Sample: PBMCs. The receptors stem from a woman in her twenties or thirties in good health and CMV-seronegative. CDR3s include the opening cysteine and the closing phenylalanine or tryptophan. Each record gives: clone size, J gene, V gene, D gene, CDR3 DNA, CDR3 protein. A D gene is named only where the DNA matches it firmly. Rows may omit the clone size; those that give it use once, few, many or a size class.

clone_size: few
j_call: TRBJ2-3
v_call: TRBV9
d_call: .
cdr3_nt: TGTGCCAGCAGCGTAGAGGGGCAGGGCACAGATACGCAGTATTTT
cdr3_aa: CASSVEGQGTDTQYF

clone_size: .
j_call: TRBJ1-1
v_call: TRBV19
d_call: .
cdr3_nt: TGTGCCAGTAGTGCCTCTACAGGGCCAGAAGCTTTCTTT
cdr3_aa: CASSASTGPEAFF

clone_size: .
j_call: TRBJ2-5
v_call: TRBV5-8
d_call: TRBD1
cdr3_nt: TGTGCCAGCAGCCCCGGGACAGATAGTCGAGAGACCCAGTACTTC
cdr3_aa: CASSPGTDSRETQYF

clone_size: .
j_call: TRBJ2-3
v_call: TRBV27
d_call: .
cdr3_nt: TGTGCCAGCTGCCCCCTCCGGTCTAGCACAGATACGCAGTATTTT
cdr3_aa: CASCPLRSSTDTQYF

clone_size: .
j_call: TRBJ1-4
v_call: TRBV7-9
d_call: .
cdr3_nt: TGTGCCAGCGCCGGGGGAGGTGAAAAACTGTTTTTT
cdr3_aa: CASAGGGEKLFF

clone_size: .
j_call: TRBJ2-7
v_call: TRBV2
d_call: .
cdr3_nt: TGTGCCAGCAAGTCTAACAGCTACGAGCAGTACTTC
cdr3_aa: CASKSNSYEQYF

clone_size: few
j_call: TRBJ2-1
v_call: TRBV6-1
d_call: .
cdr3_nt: TGTGCCAGCAGCCTAGGACAGATACCCTACAATGAGCAGTTCTTC
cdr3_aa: CASSLGQIPYNEQFF

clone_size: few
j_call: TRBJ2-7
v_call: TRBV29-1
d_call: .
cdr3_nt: TGCAGCGTGTCCCCGGACAGCTCCTACGAGCAGTACTTC
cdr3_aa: CSVSPDSSYEQYF

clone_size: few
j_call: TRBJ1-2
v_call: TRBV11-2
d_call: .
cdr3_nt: TGTGCCAGTGACCAGGGTGAAGGCTACACCTTC
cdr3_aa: CASDQGEGYTF

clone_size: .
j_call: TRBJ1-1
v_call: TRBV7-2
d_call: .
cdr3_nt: TGTGCCAGCAGCTTTGGGCCGGGGGAGGGGAGGTACTGGAGCACTGAAGCTTTCTTT
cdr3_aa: CASSFGPGEGRYWSTEAFF

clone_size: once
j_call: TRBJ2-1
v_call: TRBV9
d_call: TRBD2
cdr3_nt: TGTGCCAGCAGCTTGTGGACTAGCGGGAGATACAATGAGCAGTTCTTC
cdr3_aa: CASSLWTSGRYNEQFF

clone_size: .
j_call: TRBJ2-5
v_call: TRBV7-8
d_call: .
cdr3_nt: TGTGCCAGCAGCTTAGTATCAGGGAAGGAGACCCAGTACTTC
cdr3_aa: CASSLVSGKETQYF

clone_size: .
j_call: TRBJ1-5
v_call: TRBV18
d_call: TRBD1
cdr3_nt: TGTGCCAGCTCACCGCAGGGGGCCAATCAGCCCCAGCATTTT
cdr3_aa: CASSPQGANQPQHF

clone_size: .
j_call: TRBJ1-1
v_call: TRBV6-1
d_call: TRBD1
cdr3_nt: TGTGCCAGCAGTGAAAGGCCAGGACAGGGTTATATGAACACTGAAGCTTTCTTT
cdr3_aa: CASSERPGQGYMNTEAFF

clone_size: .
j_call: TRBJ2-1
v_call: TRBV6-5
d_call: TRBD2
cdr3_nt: TGTGCCAGCAGGGGGACTAGCGGCTCCTACAATGAGCAGTTCTTC
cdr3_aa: CASRGTSGSYNEQFF

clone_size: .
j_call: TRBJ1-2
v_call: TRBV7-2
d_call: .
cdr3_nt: TGTGCCAGCAACTCCGGACGGTTTGGGGCGCACTATGGCTACACCTTC
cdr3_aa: CASNSGRFGAHYGYTF

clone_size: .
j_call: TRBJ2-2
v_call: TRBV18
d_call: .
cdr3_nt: TGTGCCAGCTCACCCGCGACGAACACCGGGGAGCTGTTTTTT
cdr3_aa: CASSPATNTGELFF

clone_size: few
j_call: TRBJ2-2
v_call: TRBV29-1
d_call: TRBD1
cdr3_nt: TGCAGCGCCCGACAGGGGGACGCCGGGGAGCTGTTTTTT
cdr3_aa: CSARQGDAGELFF

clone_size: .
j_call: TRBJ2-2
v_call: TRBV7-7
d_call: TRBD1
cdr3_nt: TGTGCCAGCAGCCCCGGGACAGAGAACACCGGGGAGCTGTTTTTT
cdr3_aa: CASSPGTENTGELFF

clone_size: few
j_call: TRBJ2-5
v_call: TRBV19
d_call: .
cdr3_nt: TGTGCCAGTAGTATCGTCGGGGGAGTGGGAGAGACCCAGTACTTC
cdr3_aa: CASSIVGGVGETQYF

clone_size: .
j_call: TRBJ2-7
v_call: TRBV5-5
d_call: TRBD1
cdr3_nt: TGTGCCAGCAGCTCGGGACAGGGGATAGTCGGGCACGAGCAGTACTTC
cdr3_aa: CASSSGQGIVGHEQYF

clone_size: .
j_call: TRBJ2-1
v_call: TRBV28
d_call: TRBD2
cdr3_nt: TGTGCCAGCAGCCTATATAGCGGGAGTCTTTACAATGAGCAGTTCTTC
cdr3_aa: CASSLYSGSLYNEQFF

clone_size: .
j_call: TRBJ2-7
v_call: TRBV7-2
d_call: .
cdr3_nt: TGTGCCAGCAGCTCCCTTGGTGGGCGGAGGACCTACGAGCAGTACTTC
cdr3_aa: CASSSLGGRRTYEQYF